This T cell receptor (beta chain) was captured by sequencing in a study of T cells in Graves' hyperthyroidism and ophthalmopathy. TCR beta CDR3 region amplification was performed from RNA transcripts. During a first-round RT-PCR of the TCR CDR3, the HTBI primer set was used. In TCRdb, the multiplex PCR reads were re-called with MiXCR into one record per CDR3 protein. In the table there are around 500,000 distinct CDR3 sequences, about 16% of which are singletons. Deletions cut 5 bases from V and 5 bases from J, with 13 bases between. Germline values: CDR1 SGHTA, CDR2 FQGTGA. The CDR3 contains 13 residues.

Sequences were obtained from blood. The chain combines TRBV7-3 with TRBJ2-7; D gene ambiguous. This TCR derives from a woman younger than 45 with Graves' ophthalmopathy. Written as DNA, the CDR3 is TGTGCCAGCAGCCAAGGAATCGAAAACGAGCAGTACTTC. Translated, it gives CASSQGIENEQYF.